This passage covers 24 T cell receptor beta chains from one sample sequenced in a study of CD8 T cells in ankylosing spondylitis. TCRdb re-derived calls from the 5' RACE reads in MiXCR, one entry per CDR3 protein. The table shows more than 200,000 distinct CDR3 sequences, with 20% to 30% occurring only once. The sample taken for sequencing was blood, either unsorted or a sorted T cell fraction (not recorded which). The receptors were sampled from a male donor with ankylosing spondylitis or in good health (not recorded which).

This clonotype has a handful of counts. V gene TRBV6-1 combines with J gene TRBJ2-1, with a weak D call TRBD1 (5 bases). The CDR3 length is 14 residues. The V end lost 7 bases, the J end lost 5 bases, and 15 bases lay between the germline ends. Germline CDR1 and CDR2: MNHNS and SASEGT. CDR3 nucleotide sequence: TGTGCCAGCAAGGTTAAGCAGGGCCACAATGAGCAGTTCTTC. Translation gives CASKVKQGHNEQFF.

This clonotype was counted at least ten times. One junction end disagrees with the germline gene, perhaps due to a read error. J is TRBJ2-7 and V is TRBV20-1; D unclear. The length of the CDR3 is 11 residues. Germline assignment: CDR1 DFQATT and CDR2 SNEGSKA (reference sequence). The chain's CDR3 is CSARETYEQYF. The CDR3 region has the DNA TGCAGTGCCAGAGAGACCTACGAGCAGTACTTC.

The genes are TRBV12-3 or TRBV12-4 and TRBJ2-5, with 7 bases aligning to TRBD2. The CDR3 is made up of 14 amino acids. V gave up 3 bases and J gave up 6 bases; unmatched junction bases: 7. CDR3: CASSLGGAGKTQYF. CDR3 bases: TGTGCCAGCAGTTTGGGAGGGGCTGGGAAGACCCAGTACTTC.

In this sample, this clonotype turned up many times. The chain has TRBV12-3 or TRBV12-4 and TRBJ1-2; no firm D call. V lost 3 bases and J 8 bases, leaving 13 bases between the germline ends. This CDR3 comprises 13 residues. CDR3 sequence: CASSFNAAGGYTF. In nucleotides, the CDR3 is TGTGCCAGCAGTTTTAATGCAGCGGGGGGCTACACCTTC.

V gene TRBV4-1 combines with J gene TRBJ2-5; D is ambiguous. Per the germline V gene, CDR1 is MGHRA and CDR2 is YSYEKL. The CDR3 consists of 15 residues. V was shortened by 1 base and J by 3 bases, with 12 bases between the two germline ends. CDR3 sequence reads: CASSQGYSQKETQYF. CDR3 coding DNA: TGCGCCAGCAGCCAAGGGTACAGCCAGAAAGAGACCCAGTACTTC.

In its sample, this clonotype was seen many times. The V call is TRBV7-2, the J call TRBJ1-2, with unresolved D. Trimming removed 4 bases from V and 2 bases from J, with 8 bases in between. The CDR3 consists of 13 residues. Germline V gene lookup returns CDR1 SGHTA and CDR2 FQGNSA. The chain's CDR3 is CASSSVENYGYTF. In DNA, the CDR3 is TGTGCCAGCAGCTCAGTCGAGAACTATGGCTACACCTTC.

The chain recombines TRBV6-2 or TRBV6-3 with TRBJ1-1; D possibly corresponds to TRBD1 (6 bases). Germline CDR1 reads MNHEY; CDR2 reads SVGEGT. There are 13 residues in the CDR3. V shed 5 bases and J shed 7 bases, with 14 bases lying between them. CDR3 in DNA: TGTGCCAGCAGTCCCAGGGGTAGTGGTGAAGCTTTCTTT. It encodes CASSPRGSGEAFF.

The CDR3 DNA reads as TGTGCCAGCAGGCAACCACTTAAAGGCGAAAAACTGTTTTTT. Translated, it gives CASRQPLKGEKLFF. The gene calls are TRBV12-3 or TRBV12-4 and TRBJ1-4; D call uncertain. This CDR3 contains 14 residues. Trimming took 6 bases from V and 8 from J, leaving 16 bases between them.

The chain recombines TRBV30 with TRBJ1-1; D is uncertain. This CDR3 spans 13 amino acids. V lost 1 base, J lost 0 bases, and 6 bases lay in between. Germline V gene data show CDR1 as GTSNPN and CDR2 as SVGIG (reference sequence). The CDR3 bases are TGTGCCTGGAGTGGCCAGATGAACACTGAAGCTTTCTTT. Its translation is CAWSGQMNTEAFF.

This chain connects TRBV7-8 to TRBJ1-5; 8 bases match TRBD1. The junction had 10 bases not matched to a gene; V was cut back by 6 bases and J by 6 bases. Germline V gene sequence: CDR1 SGHVS, CDR2 FQNEAQ. CDR3 size: 15 residues. DNA of the CDR3: TGTGCCAGCAGTCTCGACAGGGGCGCCGGTCAGCCCCAGCATTTT. This sequence encodes CASSLDRGAGQPQHF.

This chain links TRBV7-9 with TRBJ2-7; TRBD1 is a possible D gene (6 bases). Trimming left V 5 bases short and J 5 bases short, with 19 bases between. This CDR3 has 15 residues. Germline V gene data show CDR1 as SEHNR and CDR2 as FQNEAQ (reference sequence). Written as DNA, the CDR3 is TGTGCCAGCAGCCGACGGGGTCAGGGGCTGGACGAGCAGTACTTC. This sequence encodes CASSRRGQGLDEQYF.

This clonotype was recorded at least ten times. The gene calls are TRBV9 and TRBJ1-3; no definite D call. Germline lookup yields CDR1 SGDLS and CDR2 YYNGEE. The CDR3 extends over 14 amino acids. V shed 2 bases and J shed 0 bases, with 6 bases lying between them. Here the CDR3 reads CASSVDRSGNTIYF. In DNA form, the CDR3 reads TGTGCCAGCAGCGTCGACCGCTCTGGAAACACCATATATTTT.

This clonotype turned up a few times. The chain couples TRBV29-1 to TRBJ2-1, with D maybe TRBD1 (8 bases). The CDR3 contains 13 residues. The germline CDR1 and CDR2 sequences are SQVTM and ANQGSEA. Here the CDR3 reads CTTFTGGDNEQFF. The CDR3 DNA reads TGCACCACCTTCACAGGGGGGGACAATGAGCAGTTCTTC.

The sample holds many counts of this clonotype. The chain uses TRBV25-1 and TRBJ2-1; the D call may be TRBD1 or TRBD2 (5 bases each). The CDR3 is made up of 14 amino acids. Deletions cut 6 bases from V and 1 base from J, with 10 bases between. Germline CDR1 is MGHDK and CDR2 is SYGVNS. CDR3 protein: CASRIGGSYNEQFF. The DNA for the CDR3 is TGTGCCAGCAGGATTGGGGGTTCCTACAATGAGCAGTTCTTC.

This chain uses TRBV7-8 with TRBJ2-1; 9 positions match TRBD2. This CDR3 comprises 14 residues. Germline V gene lookup returns CDR1 SGHVS and CDR2 FQNEAQ. Germline trimming cut 6 bases from V and 7 bases from J; bases unmatched to any gene: 7. CDR3 DNA sequence: TGTGCCAGCAGACAAAGCGGGGGGCCGAATGAGCAGTTCTTC. As protein: CASRQSGGPNEQFF.

The chain carries TRBV24-1 and TRBJ2-7, with D perhaps matching TRBD2 (6 bases). Germline CDR1 and CDR2: KGHDR and SFDVKD. The CDR3 sequence is 14 residues long. The V and J ends lost 2 bases and 6 bases respectively, with 13 bases between them. The DNA of the CDR3 is TGTGCCACCAGTGATTCAACCCGGGGGTTCGAGCAGTACTTC. Its protein is CATSDSTRGFEQYF.

This clonotype has a count of ten or more. The chain links TRBV29-1 to TRBJ2-5; possibly TRBD2 for D (6 bases). Germline V gene lookup returns CDR1 SQVTM and CDR2 ANQGSEA. The CDR3 is 14 amino acids. V lost 7 bases and J lost 3, with 18 bases in between. The CDR3 bases are TGCAGCGGATTCCCCGGAGGGACCAAAGAGACCCAGTACTTC. It codes for CSGFPGGTKETQYF.

This clonotype was recorded at least ten times. This rearrangement joins TRBV12-3 or TRBV12-4 to TRBJ2-2; D might be TRBD1 (6 bases). V lost 6 bases and J 1 base, leaving 15 bases between the germline ends. This CDR3 comprises 16 residues. CDR3 DNA sequence: TGTGCCAGCAGCTACGGGACACCTAAGAACACCGGGGAGCTGTTTTTT. This codes for CASSYGTPKNTGELFF.

At least ten counts were recorded for this clonotype. Written as DNA, the CDR3 is TGTGCCAGCAGCCTACAGGGGTACTCGAGCACTGAAGCTTTCTTT. This encodes CASSLQGYSSTEAFF. V is TRBV7-9 and J is TRBJ1-1, with TRBD1 matching 7 bases. CDR1 and CDR2 from the germline V gene are SEHNR and FQNEAQ (reference sequence). The junction had 10 bases not matched to a gene; V was cut back by 5 bases and J by 4 bases. CDR3 length: 15 amino acids.

Concerning this clonotype itself: This may be a read error: a much more frequent sequence differs by one nucleotide. The genes are TRBV12-3 or TRBV12-4 and TRBJ2-1; TRBD2 is a possible D gene (5 bases). The CDR3 totals 12 residues. In DNA, the CDR3 is TGTGACAGCAGCCTGGACTTTTCGGAGCAGTTCTTC. It codes for CDSSLDFSEQFF.

This clonotype was seen more than once but under ten times. V gene TRBV9 combines with J gene TRBJ2-3, with D hard to call. V dropped 4 bases and J dropped 2 bases, with 11 bases sitting between them. Germline lookup yields CDR1 SGDLS and CDR2 YYNGEE. This CDR3 contains 14 residues. CDR3 sequence reads: CASSPRPNTDTQYF. The CDR3 nucleotides are TGTGCCAGCAGCCCCCGACCGAACACAGATACGCAGTATTTT.

This clonotype was observed a few times. J is TRBJ2-1 and V is TRBV7-2, with TRBD2 matching over 7 bases. In germline, CDR1 is SGHTA, CDR2 FQGNSA. V lost 1 base and J lost 3; bases outside the gene matches: 3. The CDR3 consists of 15 residues. CDR3 sequence reads: CASSLGTSVYNEQFF. The CDR3 DNA reads as TGTGCCAGCAGCTTAGGCACTAGCGTCTACAATGAGCAGTTCTTC.

At least ten counts were recorded for this clonotype. J is TRBJ2-7 and V is TRBV7-8; no clear D. The CDR3 sequence is 15 residues long. V lost 1 base and J lost 0, with 10 bases in between. Germline V lookup: CDR1 SGHVS, CDR2 FQNEAQ. This CDR3 is CASSLVDRDSYEQYF. As DNA, the CDR3 is TGTGCCAGCAGCTTAGTAGATAGGGACTCCTACGAGCAGTACTTC.

This clonotype occurred a few times. CDR3 region: CASSKRTSGATYNEQFF. CDR3 nucleotides: TGTGCCAGCAGCAAACGGACTAGCGGGGCGACCTACAATGAGCAGTTCTTC. The chain uses TRBV9 and TRBJ2-1; 12 bases map to TRBD2. The CDR3 is 17 residues long. V gave up 4 bases and J gave up 2 bases; unmatched junction bases: 7. Germline V gene sequence: CDR1 SGDLS, CDR2 YYNGEE.